The 30 T cell receptor beta chains below were found in one sample sequenced in a study of T cell repertoires in cytomegalovirus infection. MiXCR was run by TCRdb on the reads, yielding one entry per CDR3 protein. The top ten clones hold roughly 16% of a sample with about 480,000 distinct CDR3 sequences, roughly a third of them seen once. These receptors' targets are unknown. The input for sequencing was cultured PBMCs, taken from culture after CMV antigen stimulation. These receptors were obtained from a human donor in good health (CMV status not recorded). Some clones in this sample may be carry-over from other donors' samples.

The chain uses TRBV25-1 and TRBJ2-2; TRBD1 aligns across 10 bases. Germline trimming cut 1 base from V and 6 bases from J; bases unmatched to any gene: 2. Germline V CDR1 and CDR2: MGHDK, SYGVNS. CDR3 length: 15 amino acids. DNA for the CDR3: TGTGCCAGCAGTGAATGGGACAGGGGTCCCGGGGAGCTGTTTTTT. It translates to CASSEWDRGPGELFF. Combining the CDR3 with reference TRBV25-1 and TRBJ2-2 gives the whole variable domain EADIYQTPRYLVIGTGKKITLECSQTMGHDKMYWYQQDPGMELHLIHYSYGVNSTEKGDLSSESTVSRIRTEHFPLTLESARPSHTSQYLCASSEWDRGPGELFFGEGSRLTVL.

J is TRBJ2-7 and V is TRBV11-2; 11 bases fit TRBD2. This CDR3 spans 15 amino acids. The germline V gene has CDR1 SGHAT and CDR2 FQNNGV. With V trimmed by 2 bases and J by 2 bases, 2 bases remained unmatched. CDR3 region: CASSLRLAGTYEQYV. CDR3 in DNA: TGTGCCAGCAGCTTACGACTAGCGGGAACCTACGAGCAGTACGTC.

The V call is TRBV28, the J call TRBJ1-5, with 8 bases fitting TRBD1. Germline values: CDR1 MDHEN, CDR2 SYDVKM. The J segment lost 1 base and the V segment lost 4 bases, leaving 9 bases of the junction unmatched. The CDR3 contains 17 residues. CDR3 in DNA: TGTGCCAGCAGTTCCCCCCAGGGGGCAGGGAGCAATCAGCCCCAGCATTTT. Its translation is CASSSPQGAGSNQPQHF.

This clonotype came up a few times. The V gene is TRBV7-2, the J gene TRBJ2-4; 7 bases agree with TRBD2. The CDR3 length is 17 residues. From germline, CDR1 is SGHTA and CDR2 FQGNSA. J lost 1 base, V lost 2 bases, and 8 bases had no gene match. CDR3 bases: TGTGCCAGCAGCTTAAGGGCGGGAGTGGGGGCCAAAAACATTCAGTACTTC. Translated: CASSLRAGVGAKNIQYF.

This clonotype was observed a handful of times. This chain links TRBV7-9 with TRBJ2-7; D gene ambiguous. Germline loops: CDR1 SEHNR, CDR2 FQNEAQ (reference sequence). CDR3 length: 15 residues. Trimming pared 5 bases from V and 4 bases from J, leaving 18 bases between. The CDR3 reads CASSQPVERGYEQYF. CDR3 bases: TGTGCCAGCAGCCAACCAGTGGAGCGAGGTTACGAGCAGTACTTC.

In nucleotides, the CDR3 is TGTGCCAGTAGCATAGCGGGAGAGAGGACAGATACGCAGTATTTT. Amino acid sequence: CASSIAGERTDTQYF. The chain couples TRBV2 to TRBJ2-3; 9 bases are shared with TRBD2. With V trimmed by 9 bases and J by 3 bases, 10 bases remained unmatched. Germline loops: CDR1 SNHLY, CDR2 FYNNEI. The CDR3 is 15 residues long.

This chain connects TRBV19 to TRBJ1-5; 8 bases fit TRBD1. J lost 5 bases, V lost 1 base, and 1 base had no gene match. From germline, CDR1 is LNHDA and CDR2 SQIVND (reference sequence). The CDR3 loop spans 14 amino acids. CDR3 nucleotide sequence: TGTGCCAGTAGTATAGGGACAGGGTATCAGCCCCAGCATTTT. Amino acid sequence: CASSIGTGYQPQHF.

The chain links TRBV6-1 to TRBJ2-2, with no clear D. Per the germline V gene, CDR1 is MNHNS and CDR2 is SASEGT. CDR3 length: 13 residues. V lost 10 bases to trimming and J lost 8 bases, with 17 bases between them. Here the CDR3 reads CATRGRFRGELFF. The DNA of the CDR3 is TGTGCCACCCGCGGTCGGTTTCGAGGGGAGCTGTTTTTT.

This clonotype was found many times. The V call is TRBV6-5, the J call TRBJ2-6; D ambiguous. Germline-derived CDR1 and CDR2 are MNHEY and SVGAGI. CDR3 length: 14 residues. V was pared by 0 bases and J by 2 bases, with 2 bases between. CDR3: CASSYSTGANVLTF. The CDR3 coding sequence is TGTGCCAGCAGTTACTCGACTGGGGCCAACGTCCTGACTTTC.

This clonotype was seen a few times. The chain has TRBV20-1 and TRBJ2-1; TRBD2 matches at 13 bases. This CDR3 is 15 amino acids long. Germline trimming cut 5 bases from V and 4 bases from J; bases unmatched to any gene: 5. Germline CDR1 reads DFQATT; CDR2 reads SNEGSKA (reference sequence). CDR3 sequence: CSASGLAGVYNEQFF. In nucleotides, the CDR3 is TGCAGTGCTTCCGGACTAGCGGGAGTTTACAATGAGCAGTTCTTC.

The J gene is TRBJ1-1, the V gene TRBV7-6, with 7 bases lining up with TRBD1. Per germline, CDR1 SGHVS and CDR2 FNYEAQ. CDR3 size: 14 residues. Unmatched junction bases numbered 2, after V lost 0 bases and J lost 4 bases. Here the CDR3 DNA reads TGTGCCAGCAGCTTAGCGGGACAGCTCACTGAAGCTTTCTTT. Translating it yields CASSLAGQLTEAFF.

The CDR3 nucleotides read TGTGCCAGCAGTTTATTCAAGGGGTGGACTGAAGCTTTCTTT. Protein product: CASSLFKGWTEAFF. The chain uses TRBV27 and TRBJ1-1, with D possibly TRBD1 on 5 matching bases. The germline V gene encodes CDR1 MNHEY and CDR2 SMNVEV (reference sequence). Trimming stripped 1 base from V and 5 bases from J, with 11 bases between. The CDR3 runs to 14 residues.

This clonotype appeared a few times. The chain couples TRBV19 to TRBJ2-5, with a possible D match to TRBD1 (6 bases). V was pared by 2 bases and J by 3 bases, with 10 bases between. CDR3 length: 14 amino acids. Germline CDR1 is LNHDA and CDR2 is SQIVND (reference sequence). This CDR3 reads CASSILGGEETQYF. The CDR3 DNA reads as TGTGCCAGTAGTATATTAGGGGGTGAAGAGACCCAGTACTTC.

In this sample, this clonotype turned up a few times. The CDR3 DNA reads TGTGCCAGCAGCCCCAAATTATACGAGCAGTACTTC. Translated, it gives CASSPKLYEQYF. The rearrangement links TRBV28 to TRBJ2-7; no clear D gene. The germline V and J ends were trimmed by 6 bases and 4 bases, with 10 bases remaining between them. Germline V lookup: CDR1 MDHEN, CDR2 SYDVKM. There are 12 residues in the CDR3.

Ten or more counts support this clonotype. V is TRBV11-2 and J is TRBJ2-1, with 7 bases identical to TRBD2. J lost 2 bases, V lost 5 bases, and 3 bases had no gene match. The CDR3 is made up of 14 amino acids. Germline CDR1 is SGHAT and CDR2 is FQNNGV. The chain's CDR3 is CASSPTSTYNEQFF. CDR3 coding DNA: TGTGCCAGCAGCCCGACTAGCACCTACAATGAGCAGTTCTTC.

This clonotype was seen a few times. V and J are TRBV11-3 and TRBJ2-5; D is possibly TRBD2 (6 bases). Germline V CDR1 and CDR2: SGHNT, YENEEA. The CDR3 has 11 amino acids. The V end lost 8 bases, the J end lost 4 bases, and 8 bases lay between the germline ends. The CDR3 DNA follows: TGTGCCAGCTTAGCGGCAGAGACCCAGTACTTC. It yields the protein CASLAAETQYF.

V gene TRBV29-1 combines with J gene TRBJ2-7; tentatively, D is TRBD1 or TRBD2 (6 bases each). From germline, CDR1 is SQVTM and CDR2 ANQGSEA. The CDR3 covers 12 residues. With 5 bases removed from V and 2 bases from J, the gap between germline ends came to 10 bases. CDR3 sequence: CSVRGVAYEQYF. The CDR3 nucleotides are TGCAGCGTTAGGGGGGTCGCCTACGAGCAGTACTTC.

This clonotype was detected only a few times. The J gene is TRBJ1-6, the V gene TRBV6-6; no clear D gene. This CDR3 contains 17 residues. Germline V gene lookup returns CDR1 MNHNY and CDR2 SVGAGI (reference sequence). With 2 bases removed from V and 0 bases from J, the gap between germline ends came to 11 bases. CDR3 bases: TGTGCCAGCAGTTACAGTTCCGGTAACTCCTATAATTCACCCCTCCACTTT. The encoded protein is CASSYSSGNSYNSPLHF.

The V and J genes are TRBV7-2 and TRBJ2-3; D may be TRBD2 (7 bases). The germline V gene encodes CDR1 SGHTA and CDR2 FQGNSA. CDR3 length equals 15 residues. The germline V and J ends were trimmed by 7 bases and 2 bases, with 16 bases remaining between them. DNA of the CDR3: TGTGCCAGCACCCATGGGGGGGCTTTCACAGATACGCAGTATTTT. Protein: CASTHGGAFTDTQYF.

Only a few counts were recorded for this clonotype. The genes are TRBV29-1 and TRBJ2-1; no definite D call. The CDR3 runs 10 residues. The germline CDR1 and CDR2 sequences are SQVTM and ANQGSEA. The V and J ends lost 4 bases and 4 bases respectively, with 2 bases between them. The CDR3 is CSVGYNEQFF. DNA for the CDR3: TGCAGCGTTGGGTACAATGAGCAGTTCTTC.

The CDR3 region is CSASGSGSYNEQFF. The CDR3 nucleotides are TGCAGTGCTAGTGGTAGCGGGAGTTACAATGAGCAGTTCTTC. The rearrangement links TRBV20-1 to TRBJ2-1; 9 nucleotides align to TRBD2. Trimming cost V 3 bases and J 4 bases; bases outside gene matches: 4. The CDR3 consists of 14 residues. CDR1 and CDR2 (germline): DFQATT, SNEGSKA (reference sequence).

This rearrangement joins TRBV6-5 to TRBJ2-7; 7 bases line up with TRBD1. Germline CDR1 and CDR2: MNHEY and SVGAGI. The CDR3 covers 16 residues. After removal of 4 bases from V and 3 bases from J, the junction contained 12 bases not matched to a gene. CDR3 DNA: TGTGCCAGCAGTTTTTTATCGGGACAGAATCACTACGAGCAGTACTTC. Its translation is CASSFLSGQNHYEQYF.

Details on this clonotype: A read error may account for a junction end that differs from germline. The V and J genes are TRBV6-1 and TRBJ2-5, with 7 positions matching TRBD1. The length of the CDR3 is 13 residues. The germline CDR1 and CDR2 sequences are MNHNS and SASEGT. The CDR3 here is CASSSGRMDRKLF. Written as DNA, the CDR3 is TGTGCCAGCAGTTCGGGTCGTATGGACAGGAAACTTTTC.

The chain has TRBV24-1 and TRBJ2-1, with 7 bases lining up with TRBD1. This CDR3 spans 14 amino acids. V shed 4 bases, J shed 7 bases, and the junction held 6 bases outside the gene matches. Germline V CDR1 and CDR2: KGHDR, SFDVKD. The CDR3 coding sequence is TGTGCCACCAGTGACTCTGGGACAGAAAATGAGCAGTTCTTC. Translation gives CATSDSGTENEQFF.

This clonotype was counted only a few times. V and J are TRBV6-1 and TRBJ1-4, with D maybe TRBD1 (6 bases). The CDR3 is 15 residues long. Between the trimmed V and J ends, which lost 6 bases and 3 bases, there was a span of 14 bases. From germline, CDR1 is MNHNS and CDR2 SASEGT. For the CDR3, the DNA is TGTGCCAGCAGCCCAGGGGTGTTTTCTAATGAAAAACTGTTTTTT. Its protein product is CASSPGVFSNEKLFF.

The CDR3 spells CASSSLPRAEYNEQFF. The CDR3 region has the DNA TGTGCCAGCAGTTCCTTGCCTAGAGCGGAATACAATGAGCAGTTCTTC. V is TRBV6-6 and J is TRBJ2-1, with D perhaps matching TRBD2 (5 bases). In germline, CDR1 is MNHNY, CDR2 SVGAGI (reference sequence). The CDR3 is 16 amino acids. V gave up 4 bases and J gave up 4 bases, with 17 bases separating them.

In its sample, this clonotype was seen a few times. The DNA for the CDR3 is TGTGCCAGCAGCCCCGGGACTTCCCGGGGGGAGCTGTTTTTT. As protein: CASSPGTSRGELFF. V gene TRBV7-2 combines with J gene TRBJ2-2, with TRBD2 as a possible D gene (6 bases). The CDR3 extends over 14 amino acids. Germline V gives CDR1 SGHTA, CDR2 FQGNSA. The V end lost 5 bases, the J end lost 8 bases, and 15 bases lay between the germline ends.

Points on this clonotype: The junction does not match germline at one end; this may be a read error. This sequence joins TRBV7-4 and TRBJ2-1, with 8 bases identical to TRBD2. The CDR3 sequence is 17 residues long. From germline, CDR1 is SGHVT and CDR2 SQSDAQ. CDR3 in amino acids: CVSSLGSGSGSYNEQFF. CDR3 nucleotide sequence: TGTGTCAGCAGCTTAGGCAGCGGGAGCGGTTCCTACAATGAGCAGTTCTTC.

The genes are TRBV12-3 or TRBV12-4 and TRBJ2-1, with 9 bases aligning to TRBD1. The CDR3 totals 19 residues. Trimming cost V 8 bases and J 4 bases; bases outside gene matches: 21. The CDR3 region has the DNA TGTGCCAGCTCCAGCAGGGACAGGGTTTTTACCGAAGTTTACAATGAGCAGTTCTTC. Protein sequence: CASSSRDRVFTEVYNEQFF.

V is TRBV6-6 and J is TRBJ2-1; no firm D call. The germline V gene encodes CDR1 MNHNY and CDR2 SVGAGI (reference sequence). The CDR3 spans 13 residues. V was pared by 1 base and J by 9 bases, with 10 bases between. CDR3 in amino acids: CASSYLESGEQFF. The CDR3 DNA is TGTGCCAGCAGTTACTTGGAGAGTGGTGAGCAGTTCTTC.